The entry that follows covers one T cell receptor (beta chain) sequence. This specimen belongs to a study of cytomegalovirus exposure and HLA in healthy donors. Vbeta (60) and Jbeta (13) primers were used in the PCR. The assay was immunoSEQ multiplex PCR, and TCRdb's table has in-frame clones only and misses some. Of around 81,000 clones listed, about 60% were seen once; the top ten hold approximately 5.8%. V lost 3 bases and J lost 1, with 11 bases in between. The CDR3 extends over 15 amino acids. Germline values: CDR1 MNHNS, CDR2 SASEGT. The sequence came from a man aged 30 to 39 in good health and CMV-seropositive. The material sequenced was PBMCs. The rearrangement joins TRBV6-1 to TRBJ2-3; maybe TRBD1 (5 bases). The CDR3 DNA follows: TGTGCCAGCAGTGACAGGGTTGGAGGCACAGATACGCAGTATTTT. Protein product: CASSDRVGGTDTQYF.